Listed below are T cell receptor beta chains from one sample, sequenced in a study of shared clonotypes between healthy human individuals. Here immunoSEQ multiplex PCR was the method, and the copy in TCRdb shows in-frame clones only, minus some. Among about 1.1 million clones listed, 60% to 80% were seen once. What was sequenced was memory CD4+ T cells from PBMCs. The source of these receptors is a man younger than 35 in good health. Some clones in this sample may be carry-over from other donors' samples. Each CDR3 is given with its conserved first and last residue. The order of the fields is clone size, D gene, V gene, J gene, CDR3 protein, CDR3 DNA. D genes are given only for firm matches. A clone size is listed for some rows: how often the clone was seen (once, few, many), or a class if it is expanded.

.	.	TRBV28	TRBJ1-4	CASSFRFEARGEKLFF	TGTGCCAGCAGTTTCCGTTTCGAGGCTCGTGGGGAAAAACTGTTTTTT
.	.	TRBV5-1	TRBJ1-2	CASSLEGGYYGYTF	TGCGCCAGCAGCTTGGAAGGGGGTTACTATGGCTACACCTTC
.	.	TRBV30	TRBJ1-5	CAWASGISQPQHF	TGTGCCTGGGCCTCAGGGATTAGTCAGCCCCAGCATTTT
.	TRBD1	TRBV7-8	TRBJ2-1	CASSPGGGNEQFF	TGTGCCAGCAGCCCAGGGGGTGGGAATGAGCAGTTCTTC
few	.	TRBV5-1	TRBJ2-3	CASTQGGSVYTDTQYF	TGCGCCAGCACTCAAGGGGGGTCTGTATACACAGATACGCAGTATTTT
.	.	TRBV7-2	TRBJ2-2	CASSLAMNTGELFF	TGTGCCAGCAGCTTAGCGATGAACACCGGGGAGCTGTTTTTT
few	TRBD1	TRBV5-1	TRBJ1-1	CASSQQGQNTEAFF	TGCGCCAGCAGCCAACAGGGGCAGAACACTGAAGCTTTCTTT
few	.	TRBV28	TRBJ2-7	CASSPPGRRYEQYF	TGTGCCAGCAGTCCCCCGGGACGGAGATACGAGCAGTACTTC
.	.	TRBV27	TRBJ1-1	CASSRRDRPNTEAFF	TGTGCCAGCAGTCGACGAGACAGGCCGAACACTGAAGCTTTCTTT
.	.	TRBV6-5	TRBJ1-5	CASSPGQRYQPQHF	TGTGCCAGCAGTCCTGGACAGCGATATCAGCCCCAGCATTTT
.	.	TRBV7-3	TRBJ1-2	CASSPGPGDGYTF	TGTGCCAGCAGCCCCGGACCAGGGGATGGCTACACCTTC